The next 23 T cell receptor beta chains were all read from a single sample in a study of blood T cell repertoires in COVID-19 (dated by TCRdb to 2018 to 2021). Libraries were constructed by the immunoSEQ multiplex PCR assay. Here the immuneACCESS table is served through TCRdb, limited to in-frame sequences with V and J called. Missing clones are a known gap in these copies; in checked studies unresolved V genes cover under half, and the rest lacks a known reason. This sample holds approximately 74,000 clones; 79% were observed only once. The biggest ten clones account for over 45% of the sample. Sequences were obtained from peripheral blood. These receptors all stem from a human donor in a cohort sampled during active COVID-19.

This rearrangement joins TRBV5-1 to TRBJ1-1; possibly TRBD1 for D (6 bases). There are 15 residues in the CDR3. Germline V gene lookup returns CDR1 SGHRS and CDR2 YFSETQ. Trimming took off 2 bases at V and 6 bases at J, with 17 bases between the two ends. CDR3 DNA: TGCGCCAGCAGCTTTATGACAGGAGTGAAGGCTGAAGCTTTCTTT. Residues: CASSFMTGVKAEAFF.

The chain uses TRBV30 and TRBJ1-1, with D perhaps matching TRBD1 (6 bases). Germline V gene data show CDR1 as GTSNPN and CDR2 as SVGIG (reference sequence). The CDR3 sequence is 13 residues long. The V gene lost 6 bases and the J gene lost 1 base, with 12 bases spanning the gap. This chain's CDR3 is CACTRGGNTEAFF. Here the CDR3 DNA reads TGTGCCTGCACCAGGGGTGGGAACACTGAAGCTTTCTTT.

The chain couples TRBV5-1 to TRBJ2-3; the match to TRBD1 covers 11 bases. V shed 4 bases, J shed 4 bases, and the junction held 2 bases outside the gene matches. The CDR3 spans 14 residues. Germline-derived CDR1 and CDR2 are SGHRS and YFSETQ. For the CDR3, the DNA is TGCGCCAGCAGCAGGACAGGGGGCCCAGATACGCAGTATTTT. The encoded protein is CASSRTGGPDTQYF.

This clone was counted only a few times. The rearrangement joins TRBV6-4 to TRBJ2-3, with TRBD2 matching over 7 bases. Per germline, CDR1 MRHNA and CDR2 SNTAGT. The J segment lost 3 bases and the V segment lost 6 bases, leaving 9 bases of the junction unmatched. The CDR3 length is 15 residues. The CDR3 DNA reads as TGTGCCAGCAGCCCCACAGCGGGATCTACAGATACGCAGTATTTT. The encoded protein is CASSPTAGSTDTQYF.

The chain has TRBV28 and TRBJ1-4; 7 nucleotides match TRBD1. This CDR3 is 13 amino acids long. Germline lookup yields CDR1 MDHEN and CDR2 SYDVKM. V shed 10 bases, J shed 5 bases, and the junction held 7 bases outside the gene matches. CDR3 DNA: TGTGCCACCTGGACAGGTGACAATGAAAAACTGTTTTTT. This encodes CATWTGDNEKLFF.

The chain carries TRBV30 and TRBJ2-1; D is unclear. V shed 0 bases and J shed 4 bases, with 4 bases lying between them. From germline, CDR1 is GTSNPN and CDR2 SVGIG (reference sequence). The CDR3 contains 12 residues. CDR3 coding DNA: TGTGCCTGGAGTGTGCAGTACAATGAGCAGTTCTTC. Amino acids: CAWSVQYNEQFF.

The chain is built from TRBV7-9 and TRBJ2-5; a possible D gene is TRBD2 (5 bases). Germline CDR1 reads SEHNR; CDR2 reads FQNEAQ (reference sequence). V lost 1 base and J 0 bases, leaving 9 bases between the germline ends. This CDR3 comprises 15 residues. The CDR3 bases are TGTGCCAGCAGCTTAGATTTTAGCGACCAAGAGACCCAGTACTTC. Protein product: CASSLDFSDQETQYF.

This chain uses TRBV11-3 with TRBJ2-7, with 11 bases identical to TRBD1. Unmatched junction bases numbered 13, after V lost 5 bases and J lost 4 bases. The germline gives CDR1 SGHNT, CDR2 YENEEA. The CDR3 is 17 residues long. The CDR3 protein is CASSPRGEGQGVYEQYF. The CDR3 nucleotides are TGTGCCAGCAGCCCTAGGGGCGAGGGACAGGGGGTGTACGAGCAGTACTTC.

This chain connects TRBV19 to TRBJ2-7, with TRBD1 identical over 8 bases. The CDR3 covers 14 residues. Losses at the gene ends were 3 bases for V and 6 bases for J; bases not matched to a gene: 7. CDR1 is LNHDA, CDR2 SQIVND, per germline (reference sequence). The CDR3 DNA sequence: TGTGCCAGTAGTATTGGGACAGGTGGCTTCGAGCAGTACTTC. Residues: CASSIGTGGFEQYF. Based on the CDR3 plus reference TRBV19 and TRBJ2-7, the full variable domain is DGGITQSPKYLFRKEGQNVTLSCEQNLNHDAMYWYRQDPGQGLRLIYYSQIVNDFQKGDIAEGYSVSREKKESFPLTVTSAQKNPTAFYLCASSIGTGGFEQYFGPGTRLTVT.

The chain links TRBV7-2 to TRBJ2-1; 7 bases map to TRBD2. V lost 1 base and J lost 3; bases outside the gene matches: 12. Germline values: CDR1 SGHTA, CDR2 FQGNSA. The CDR3 loop spans 18 amino acids. This chain's CDR3 is CASSLVGVGDYLYNEQFF. For the CDR3, the DNA is TGTGCCAGCAGCTTAGTCGGGGTGGGGGACTACCTCTACAATGAGCAGTTCTTC.

The chain joins TRBV7-8 to TRBJ1-2; possible D gene TRBD1, 6 bases. V lost 5 bases to trimming and J lost 4 bases, with 14 bases between them. The CDR3 length is 14 residues. Germline values: CDR1 SGHVS, CDR2 FQNEAQ. Here the CDR3 reads CASSDGQSGYGYTF. The CDR3 coding sequence is TGTGCCAGCAGCGATGGACAGTCTGGCTATGGCTACACCTTC. The full variable domain, rest sourced from reference TRBV7-8 and TRBJ1-2, is GAGVSQSPRYKVAKRGQDVALRCDPISGHVSLFWYQQALGQGPEFLTYFQNEAQLDKSGLPSDRFFAERPEGSVSTLKIQRTQQEDSAVYLCASSDGQSGYGYTFGSGTRLTVV.

This chain connects TRBV27 to TRBJ1-5; tentative D call: TRBD1 (6 bases). CDR1 is MNHEY and CDR2 is SMNVEV in the germline V gene (reference sequence). V shed 6 bases and J shed 7 bases, with 16 bases lying between them. The CDR3 has 14 amino acids. The CDR3 loop is CASRVGGGGQPQHF. Here the CDR3 DNA reads TGTGCCAGCAGGGTGGGGGGGGGCGGGCAGCCCCAGCATTTT.

V is TRBV24-1 and J is TRBJ2-7; 7 positions match TRBD1. J gave up 0 bases and V 3 bases, and 4 bases lay outside the gene matches. The CDR3 extends over 15 amino acids. The germline V gene has CDR1 KGHDR and CDR2 SFDVKD. The CDR3 DNA follows: TGTGCCACCAGTGATGTGAACAGGGGCTCCTACGAGCAGTACTTC. Encoded protein: CATSDVNRGSYEQYF.

The rearrangement uses TRBV6-4 and TRBJ2-1; tentative D call: TRBD2 (6 bases). CDR3 length: 14 residues. The V gene lost 2 bases and the J gene lost 7 bases, with 12 bases spanning the gap. CDR1 is MRHNA, CDR2 SNTAGT, per germline. The CDR3: CASSDVGGLNEQFF. In nucleotides, the CDR3 is TGTGCCAGCAGTGACGTGGGGGGATTGAATGAGCAGTTCTTC.

The rearrangement links TRBV21-1 to TRBJ2-1; TRBD2, the table's D call, was not compared with the DNA. TRBV21-1 is a listed pseudogene. The CDR3 contains 17 residues. This CDR3 reads CASSGLAGGIYYNEQFF. CDR3 DNA sequence: TGTGCCAGCAGTGGACTAGCGGGAGGAATATACTACAATGAGCAGTTCTTC.

This clone has just one count. This chain links TRBV5-4 with TRBJ1-4; TRBD1 is a possible D gene (5 bases). Germline CDR1 reads SGHNT; CDR2 reads YYREEE (reference sequence). The CDR3 length is 14 residues. Trimming cost V 0 bases and J 8 bases, with 11 bases left between them. The CDR3 region has the DNA TGTGCCAGCAGCTTGGCCGGCCGACAGGAAAAACTGTTTTTT. Its protein product is CASSLAGRQEKLFF.

This clone was detected many times. J is TRBJ2-7 and V is TRBV7-9; D perhaps matches TRBD2 (6 bases). Germline loops: CDR1 SEHNR, CDR2 FQNEAQ (reference sequence). V lost 5 bases and J 2 bases, leaving 16 bases between the germline ends. The CDR3 is 15 amino acids. The CDR3 loop is CASSALGAGTYEQYF. CDR3 nucleotide sequence: TGTGCCAGCAGCGCCCTTGGAGCGGGTACCTACGAGCAGTACTTC. Supplemented by reference TRBV7-9 and TRBJ2-7, the full variable domain reads DTGVSQNPRHKITKRGQNVTFRCDPISEHNRLYWYRQTLGQGPEFLTYFQNEAQLEKSRLLSDRFSAERPKGSFSTLEIQRTEQGDSAMYLCASSALGAGTYEQYFGPGTRLTVT.

The chain links TRBV5-1 to TRBJ2-3; 16 positions agree with TRBD2. The length of the CDR3 is 20 residues. V trimming: 4 bases; J trimming: 5 bases; junction bases outside the gene matches: 16. In germline, CDR1 is SGHRS, CDR2 YFSETQ. CDR3 in DNA: TGCGCCAGCAGCGTGACCGGGACTAGCGGGAGGGTTCAGTATCAAGATACGCAGTATTTT. Amino acid sequence: CASSVTGTSGRVQYQDTQYF.

The chain employs TRBV12-3 or TRBV12-4 and TRBJ1-4; D not resolved. The CDR3 spans 13 residues. The V end lost 3 bases, the J end lost 8 bases, and 10 bases lay between the germline ends. CDR3 bases: TGTGCCAGCAGTTTCCAGGAACGGGAAAAACTGTTTTTT. It codes for CASSFQEREKLFF.

By sample fraction, this clone is medium-sized. The chain recombines TRBV5-1 with TRBJ2-7; D unresolved. The germline V gene encodes CDR1 SGHRS and CDR2 YFSETQ. Between the trimmed V and J ends, which lost 0 bases and 0 bases, there was a span of 10 bases. The CDR3 spans 15 residues. CDR3 in DNA: TGCGCCAGCAGCTTGGGTGGGCAAAACTCCTACGAGCAGTACTTC. Translating it yields CASSLGGQNSYEQYF. Based on the CDR3 plus reference TRBV5-1 and TRBJ2-7, the full variable domain is KAGVTQTPRYLIKTRGQQVTLSCSPISGHRSVSWYQQTPGQGLQFLFEYFSETQRNKGNFPGRFSGRQFSNSRSEMNVSTLELGDSALYLCASSLGGQNSYEQYFGPGTRLTVT.

The chain links TRBV27 to TRBJ1-4, with TRBD1 matching over 7 bases. The CDR3 runs 13 residues. Germline CDR1 and CDR2: MNHEY and SMNVEV (reference sequence). V shed 6 bases and J 7 bases; nucleotides not matched to a gene: 5. The CDR3 DNA reads as TGTGCCAGCAGCGACAGGGAAGGTGAAAAACTGTTTTTT. Translating gives CASSDREGEKLFF.

The chain joins TRBV19 to TRBJ2-3; 13 nucleotides match TRBD2. V lost 5 bases to trimming and J lost 3 bases; unmatched junction nucleotides: 8. The CDR3 is 17 amino acids. Per germline, CDR1 LNHDA and CDR2 SQIVND (reference sequence). CDR3 in amino acids: CASSPGLAGEITDTQYF. DNA of the CDR3: TGTGCCAGTAGTCCAGGACTAGCGGGGGAAATAACAGATACGCAGTATTTT.

The V and J genes are TRBV18 and TRBJ1-3; the match to TRBD1 covers 7 bases. The V and J ends lost 6 bases and 2 bases, in that order; junction bases with no gene match: 4. The CDR3 loop spans 14 amino acids. The germline gives CDR1 KGHSH, CDR2 LQKENI. DNA of the CDR3: TGTGCCAGCTCCCCTACAGGGGCTGGAAACACCATATATTTT. Protein sequence: CASSPTGAGNTIYF.